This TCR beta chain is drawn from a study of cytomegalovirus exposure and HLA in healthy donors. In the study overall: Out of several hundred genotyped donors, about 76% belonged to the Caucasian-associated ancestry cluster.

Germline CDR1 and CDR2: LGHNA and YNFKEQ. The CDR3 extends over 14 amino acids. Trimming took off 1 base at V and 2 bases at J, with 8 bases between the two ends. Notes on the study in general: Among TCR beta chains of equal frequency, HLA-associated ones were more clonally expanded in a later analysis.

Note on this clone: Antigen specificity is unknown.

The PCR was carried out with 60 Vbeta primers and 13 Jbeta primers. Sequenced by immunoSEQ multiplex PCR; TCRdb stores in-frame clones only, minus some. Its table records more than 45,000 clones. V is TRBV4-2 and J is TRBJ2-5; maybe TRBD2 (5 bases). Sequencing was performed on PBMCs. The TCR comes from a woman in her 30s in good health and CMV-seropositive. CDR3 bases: TGTGCCAGCAGCCAAGGTGACTATCAAGAGACCCAGTACTTC. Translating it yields CASSQGDYQETQYF.